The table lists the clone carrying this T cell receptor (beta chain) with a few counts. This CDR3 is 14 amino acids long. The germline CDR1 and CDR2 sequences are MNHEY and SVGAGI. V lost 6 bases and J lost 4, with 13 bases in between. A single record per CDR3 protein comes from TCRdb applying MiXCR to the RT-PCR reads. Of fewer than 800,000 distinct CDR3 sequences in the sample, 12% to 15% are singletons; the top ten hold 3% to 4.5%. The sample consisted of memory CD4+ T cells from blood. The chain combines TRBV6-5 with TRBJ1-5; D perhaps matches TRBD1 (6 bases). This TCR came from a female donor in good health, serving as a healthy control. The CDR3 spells CASRDQGTNQPQHF. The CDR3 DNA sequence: TGTGCCAGCAGGGACCAGGGGACGAATCAGCCCCAGCATTTT.